One sample yielded the 2 T cell receptor beta chains listed below, sequenced in a study of blood T cell repertoires in COVID-19. Profiled with immunoSEQ multiplex PCR; TCRdb holds only in-frame clones, not every one. The sample lists 250,000 to 300,000 clones; about 85% were seen once. Specimen: peripheral blood. The receptor set was obtained from a woman in her 50s who had recovered from COVID-19.

This chain uses TRBV19 with TRBJ1-1, with a tentative D call TRBD1 (5 bases). The CDR3 covers 13 residues. Germline CDR1 and CDR2: LNHDA and SQIVND (reference sequence). Trimming pared 10 bases from V and 3 bases from J, leaving 15 bases between. The DNA for the CDR3 is TGTGCCACGGTGGGGGGGTTGTACACTGAAGCTTTCTTT. Amino acids: CATVGGLYTEAFF.

The genes are TRBV27 and TRBJ2-1, with D possibly TRBD2 on 6 matching bases. The V end was cut by 6 bases, the J end by 3 bases, with 12 bases between. There are 14 residues in the CDR3. Germline V lookup: CDR1 MNHEY, CDR2 SMNVEV (reference sequence). CDR3 DNA: TGTGCCAGCAGGGCACTAGCAGTCTACAATGAGCAGTTCTTC. Protein product: CASRALAVYNEQFF.